These 27 T cell receptor beta chains were all obtained from the same sample, sequenced in a study of post-analysis software for immune sequencing data. Findings and caveats of the study: TRBV5-6, TRBV5-1 and TRBV20-1 were among several TRBV segments more frequent in patients than controls.

These receptors' antigens are unknown. Unique molecular identifiers were present in the TCR beta cDNA libraries. Via MiXCR, TCRdb re-called the PCR reads, giving one row per CDR3 protein. This repertoire shows 350,000 to 500,000 distinct CDR3 sequences, 39% found once; its top ten account for 6% to 9%. Material for sequencing was blood. The receptors shown here come from a girl under 10 years old with multiple sclerosis.

The chain recombines TRBV6-2 or TRBV6-3 with TRBJ2-3; no clear D gene. V lost 10 bases to trimming and J lost 1 base, with 27 bases between them. The CDR3 is 18 amino acids. CDR1 is MNHEY, CDR2 SVGEGT, per germline. The CDR3 DNA sequence: TGTGCCACCAGCCCTACCTCGGAGACTCGCCCCGGCACAGATACGCAGTATTTT. Its protein is CATSPTSETRPGTDTQYF.

The chain links TRBV4-3 to TRBJ2-5; 10 nucleotides match TRBD2. J gave up 0 bases and V 8 bases, and 9 bases lay outside the gene matches. In germline, CDR1 is LGHNA, CDR2 YSLEER. This CDR3 is 16 amino acids long. CDR3 loop: CASGIAGGPNQETQYF. The CDR3, as DNA: TGCGCCAGCGGGATAGCGGGAGGTCCGAACCAAGAGACCCAGTACTTC.

CDR3 DNA sequence: TGTGCCACCAGCGCCTCGGGACAAAACAATGAGCAGTTCTTC. Amino acids: CATSASGQNNEQFF. V is TRBV15 and J is TRBJ2-1; D is possibly TRBD1 (6 bases). V lost 5 bases to trimming and J lost 5 bases, with 13 bases between them. CDR1 and CDR2 from the germline V gene are LNHNV and YYDKDF (reference sequence). The CDR3 sequence is 14 residues long.

The V gene is TRBV5-8, the J gene TRBJ2-5; D is ambiguous. The CDR3 is 10 residues long. Germline V CDR1 and CDR2: SGHTS, YDEGEE. The V and J ends lost 7 bases and 1 base respectively, with 2 bases between them. CDR3 DNA sequence: TGTGCCAGCCTCCAAGAGACCCAGTACTTC. Translated, it gives CASLQETQYF.

In its sample, this clonotype was seen a few times. The gene calls are TRBV29-1 and TRBJ2-3; TRBD2 agrees at 7 bases. The germline V gene encodes CDR1 SQVTM and CDR2 ANQGSEA. J gave up 2 bases and V 8 bases, and 13 bases lay outside the gene matches. CDR3 length: 15 amino acids. The CDR3 DNA is TGCAGCACCTCCCTGGGGCTAGCGGACACAGATACGCAGTATTTT. Its translation is CSTSLGLADTDTQYF.

This clonotype came up a few times. The rearrangement uses TRBV13 and TRBJ1-1; 12 bases fit TRBD1. The CDR3 sequence is 18 residues long. Germline V CDR1 and CDR2: PRHDT, FYEKMQ (reference sequence). Trimming cost V 5 bases and J 5 bases; bases outside gene matches: 15. The CDR3 here is CASSDPSRDRGQETEAFF. CDR3 DNA: TGTGCCAGCAGCGATCCGTCCCGGGACAGGGGGCAAGAAACTGAAGCTTTCTTT.

The chain recombines TRBV27 with TRBJ2-7; D is uncertain. V was pared by 2 bases and J by 2 bases, with 7 bases between. Per germline, CDR1 MNHEY and CDR2 SMNVEV (reference sequence). The CDR3 extends over 13 amino acids. The CDR3 DNA follows: TGTGCCAGCAGTTTAAGGGTAGCCTACGAGCAGTACTTC. Translating it yields CASSLRVAYEQYF.

The rearrangement uses TRBV20-1 and TRBJ2-6, with D tentatively TRBD1 (5 bases). The V and J ends lost 6 bases and 0 bases respectively, with 12 bases between them. This CDR3 contains 15 residues. Germline CDR1 reads DFQATT; CDR2 reads SNEGSKA (reference sequence). CDR3 sequence: CSAMDIVSGANVLTF. The CDR3 DNA follows: TGCAGTGCAATGGACATCGTCTCTGGGGCCAACGTCCTGACTTTC.

The chain is built from TRBV6-5 and TRBJ2-1, with 12 bases identical to TRBD1. The V gene's germline CDR1 is MNHEY and CDR2 SVGAGI. V was clipped by 6 bases and J by 7 bases; unmatched bases: 7. The CDR3 contains 15 residues. CDR3 in amino acids: CASSSGTGGKNEQFF. The CDR3 DNA follows: TGTGCCAGCAGCTCCGGGACAGGGGGCAAGAATGAGCAGTTCTTC.

The gene calls are TRBV30 and TRBJ1-5, with D perhaps TRBD1 (5 bases). CDR3 size: 13 residues. V lost 1 base and J lost 6, with 10 bases in between. Germline V lookup: CDR1 GTSNPN, CDR2 SVGIG (reference sequence). The CDR3 DNA reads as TGTGCCTGGAGTGGGGGGGTCACTCAGCCCCAGCATTTT. This sequence encodes CAWSGGVTQPQHF.

The V gene is TRBV5-1, the J gene TRBJ1-1; 9 bases are shared with TRBD1. CDR3 length: 15 residues. Trimming cost V 3 bases and J 6 bases; bases outside gene matches: 9. Germline loops: CDR1 SGHRS, CDR2 YFSETQ. CDR3: CASSSRDRDFAEAFF. The DNA of the CDR3 is TGCGCCAGCAGCTCCCGGGACAGGGACTTCGCTGAAGCTTTCTTT.

J is TRBJ1-1 and V is TRBV28, with D perhaps TRBD1 (5 bases). This CDR3 region has 12 residues. V was clipped by 6 bases and J by 6 bases, with 11 bases between them. In germline, CDR1 is MDHEN, CDR2 SYDVKM. This CDR3 is CASRAGGSEAFF. CDR3 nucleotide sequence: TGTGCCAGCAGGGCGGGGGGGTCTGAAGCTTTCTTT.

The chain employs TRBV7-2 and TRBJ2-1, with unresolved D. V lost 3 bases, J lost 3 bases, and 21 bases lay in between. Germline V CDR1 and CDR2: SGHTA, FQGNSA. The CDR3 is made up of 18 amino acids. The CDR3 loop reads CASSFRPRVIGFYNEQFF. The CDR3 DNA reads as TGTGCCAGCAGCTTCCGACCTAGGGTTATTGGCTTCTACAATGAGCAGTTCTTC.

This chain connects TRBV10-3 to TRBJ1-5; 7 positions match TRBD1. J gave up 2 bases and V 3 bases, and 7 bases lay outside the gene matches. The CDR3 sequence is 16 residues long. Germline lookup yields CDR1 ENHRY and CDR2 SYGVKD. This chain's CDR3 is CAISETQGIGNQPQHF. As DNA, the CDR3 is TGTGCCATCAGTGAAACACAGGGGATCGGCAATCAGCCCCAGCATTTT.

This CDR3 is CSVEGGNSYEQYF. CDR3 nucleotides: TGCAGCGTTGAAGGCGGGAACTCCTACGAGCAGTACTTC. The chain links TRBV29-1 to TRBJ2-7; possible D gene TRBD2, 6 bases. CDR3 length equals 13 residues. CDR1 is SQVTM and CDR2 is ANQGSEA in the germline V gene. V shed 1 base and J shed 0 bases, with 7 bases lying between them.

This clonotype appeared many times. V gene TRBV19 combines with J gene TRBJ2-3; tentatively, D is TRBD2 (6 bases). Germline-derived CDR1 and CDR2 are LNHDA and SQIVND (reference sequence). Trimming stripped 3 bases from V and 6 bases from J, with 16 bases between. The length of the CDR3 is 15 residues. The CDR3 DNA is TGTGCCAGTAGTATCGGGGAGGTTCTTCCGGATACGCAGTATTTT. This gives the protein CASSIGEVLPDTQYF.

This CDR3 is CASSVQGGSSYNEQFF. DNA of the CDR3: TGTGCCAGCAGTGTTCAGGGCGGGAGCTCCTACAATGAGCAGTTCTTC. The chain joins TRBV2 to TRBJ2-1; 7 bases match TRBD2. With 4 bases clipped from V and 0 bases from J, the junction kept 6 bases outside the gene matches. The germline gives CDR1 SNHLY, CDR2 FYNNEI. The CDR3 covers 16 residues.

This sequence joins TRBV7-9 and TRBJ2-7; 10 bases map to TRBD2. Germline CDR1 reads SEHNR; CDR2 reads FQNEAQ (reference sequence). Germline trimming cut 5 bases from V and 5 bases from J; bases unmatched to any gene: 12. CDR3 length: 16 amino acids. The CDR3 spells CASSPLTSGTGHEQYF. The CDR3 nucleotides are TGTGCCAGCAGCCCGTTAACTAGCGGGACCGGCCACGAGCAGTACTTC.

This clonotype was counted a few times. The chain links TRBV7-9 to TRBJ2-5, with 7 bases matching TRBD2. The CDR3 loop spans 15 amino acids. Germline V gene sequence: CDR1 SEHNR, CDR2 FQNEAQ (reference sequence). With V trimmed by 0 bases and J by 3 bases, 4 bases remained unmatched. CDR3 sequence reads: CASSLAQGGKETQYF. As DNA, the CDR3 is TGTGCCAGCAGCTTAGCGCAGGGAGGGAAAGAGACCCAGTACTTC.

The table lists this clonotype with a few counts. The rearrangement uses TRBV12-3 or TRBV12-4 and TRBJ2-3; D remains unclear. CDR3 length: 11 amino acids. Trimming cost V 5 bases and J 6 bases, with 6 bases left between them. The CDR3 DNA is TGTGCCAGCAGTAAACGGGATACGCAGTATTTT. Amino acids: CASSKRDTQYF.

The table lists this clonotype with a few counts. V is TRBV28 and J is TRBJ2-4; tentative D call: TRBD1 (6 bases). The V gene lost 2 bases and the J gene lost 0 bases, with 17 bases spanning the gap. This CDR3 spans 18 amino acids. Germline V gene data show CDR1 as MDHEN and CDR2 as SYDVKM. The CDR3 spells CASSLRFGQSIAKNIQYF. The CDR3 region has the DNA TGTGCCAGCAGTTTACGTTTCGGACAGTCTATAGCCAAAAACATTCAGTACTTC. The full variable domain, completed using reference TRBV28 and TRBJ2-4, is DVKVTQSSRYLVKRTGEKVFLECVQDMDHENMFWYRQDPGLGLRLIYFSYDVKMKEKGDIPEGYSVSREKKERFSLILESASTNQTSMYLCASSLRFGQSIAKNIQYFGAGTRLSVL.

This clonotype was found a few times. The rearrangement joins TRBV20-1 to TRBJ2-3, with 7 bases identical to TRBD1. CDR1 is DFQATT and CDR2 is SNEGSKA in the germline V gene (reference sequence). This CDR3 has 13 residues. The CDR3 coding sequence is TGCAGCCCCCAGGGGGAAGGCACAGATACGCAGTATTTT. As protein: CSPQGEGTDTQYF.

This clonotype came up a few times. The chain uses TRBV20-1 and TRBJ2-5; the match to TRBD1 covers 9 bases. Trimming removed 0 bases from V and 0 bases from J; junction bases left unmatched: 8. Germline CDR1 reads DFQATT; CDR2 reads SNEGSKA (reference sequence). This CDR3 comprises 17 residues. The CDR3, as DNA: TGCAGTGCTAGAGATTCTTGGGGACAGGGAGACCAAGAGACCCAGTACTTC. It is translated as CSARDSWGQGDQETQYF.

This clonotype was seen more than once but under ten times. The chain couples TRBV7-3 to TRBJ2-1; D is possibly TRBD1 or TRBD2 (6 bases each). Trimming took off 1 base at V and 6 bases at J, with 13 bases between the two ends. This CDR3 spans 15 amino acids. The germline V gene has CDR1 SGHTA and CDR2 FQGTGA. The CDR3 protein is CASSLSWGAGNEQFF. Written as DNA, the CDR3 is TGTGCCAGCAGCTTAAGTTGGGGGGCAGGCAATGAGCAGTTCTTC.

This clonotype was observed a few times. This chain connects TRBV5-1 to TRBJ1-2; D is possibly TRBD1 (6 bases). Deletions cut 0 bases from V and 6 bases from J, with 15 bases between. CDR3 length equals 15 residues. From germline, CDR1 is SGHRS and CDR2 YFSETQ. The CDR3 nucleotides read TGCGCCAGCAGCTTGGATACGGCAGGGGTTAATGGCTACACCTTC. Amino acid sequence: CASSLDTAGVNGYTF.

V usage is TRBV12-3 or TRBV12-4 and J usage is TRBJ1-1; no clear D. This CDR3 is built from 16 residues. V was clipped by 5 bases and J by 0 bases, with 16 bases between them. CDR3: CASSKVWGTMNTEAFF. As DNA, the CDR3 is TGTGCCAGCAGTAAGGTCTGGGGTACCATGAACACTGAAGCTTTCTTT.

The rearrangement uses TRBV5-1 and TRBJ2-5; D gene unclear. V lost 5 bases, J lost 5 bases, and 10 bases lay in between. CDR1 is SGHRS, CDR2 YFSETQ, per germline. This CDR3 comprises 12 residues. The CDR3 sequence is CASRSSQETQYF. The CDR3 nucleotides read TGCGCCAGCAGAAGCTCGCAGGAGACCCAGTACTTC.